This T cell receptor (beta chain) was sequenced for a study of technical replicates of blood from a handful of donors. The CDR3 extends over 15 amino acids. The ends were cut back, 1 base at V and 5 bases at J, with 14 bases in the middle. In germline, CDR1 is MGHRA, CDR2 YSYEKL. Some clones are missing from TCRdb's copy, which holds only in-frame ones; the method was immunoSEQ multiplex PCR. The sample has about 75,000 clones; around 97% are singletons. The sample taken for sequencing was T cells isolated from PBMCs. The receptor was isolated from a human donor in good health. This chain links TRBV4-1 with TRBJ1-2; D not certain. Here the CDR3 DNA reads TGCGCCAGCAGCCAAGTGAACACCCGGGGATATGGCTACACCTTC. This sequence encodes CASSQVNTRGYGYTF.